The clone carrying this T cell receptor beta chain was recorded once. Its matching antigen is unknown. The CDR3 spans 15 residues. Germline CDR1 and CDR2: WSHSY and SAAADI. With 4 bases removed from V and 2 bases from J, the gap between germline ends came to 12 bases. Presence of unique molecular identifiers characterized the TCR beta cDNA libraries. T cells numbering about 0.9 to 11 million yielded approximately 500,000 cDNA molecules. TCRdb fed the PCR reads into MiXCR, producing one record per CDR3 protein. The sample includes about 430,000 distinct CDR3 sequences, over 30% of them seen just once. The data stem from a study of post-analysis software for immune sequencing data. Study-level points and caveats: Controls significantly exceeded multiple sclerosis patients in normalized Chao1 diversity. Included in a set of about five TRBV segments more frequent in patients than controls were TRBV5-6, TRBV5-1 and TRBV20-1.

The material sequenced was blood. This clonotype was sampled from a girl aged 2 to 9 with multiple sclerosis. The chain combines TRBV10-2 with TRBJ2-1; weak D call: TRBD2 (6 bases). Here the CDR3 DNA reads TGCGCCAGCAGTGTCGAGAGACTAGCCTACAATGAGCAGTTCTTC. Translated, it gives CASSVERLAYNEQFF.